This TCR beta chain stems from a study of cytomegalovirus exposure and HLA in healthy donors. Study-wide findings and caveats: In terms of immune exposure information, only CMV serostatus was available. Later on, a genetic analysis was performed. It linked a missense variant in DCLRE1C with V- and J-gene trimming of TCR beta. Presence/absence analysis assumed near-uniform sequencing depth across donors.

Remarks on this clone: The antigen is unknown.

Primers included in the PCR were 60 Vbeta and 13 Jbeta primers. This table comes from immunoSEQ multiplex PCR, and its TCRdb copy is limited to in-frame clones, with some not included. The sample carries 200,000 or so clones, roughly 84% recorded once. The sequence was obtained from a human donor in good health. Sequenced sample: PBMCs.

The CDR3 here is CASSDYYDYGYTF. The CDR3, as DNA: TGTGCCAGCAGTGACTACTACGACTATGGCTACACCTTC. This sequence joins TRBV7-2 and TRBJ1-2; no reliable D call. The germline V gene encodes CDR1 SGHTA and CDR2 FQGNSA. The CDR3 has 13 residues. V lost 6 bases and J lost 3, with 11 bases in between.